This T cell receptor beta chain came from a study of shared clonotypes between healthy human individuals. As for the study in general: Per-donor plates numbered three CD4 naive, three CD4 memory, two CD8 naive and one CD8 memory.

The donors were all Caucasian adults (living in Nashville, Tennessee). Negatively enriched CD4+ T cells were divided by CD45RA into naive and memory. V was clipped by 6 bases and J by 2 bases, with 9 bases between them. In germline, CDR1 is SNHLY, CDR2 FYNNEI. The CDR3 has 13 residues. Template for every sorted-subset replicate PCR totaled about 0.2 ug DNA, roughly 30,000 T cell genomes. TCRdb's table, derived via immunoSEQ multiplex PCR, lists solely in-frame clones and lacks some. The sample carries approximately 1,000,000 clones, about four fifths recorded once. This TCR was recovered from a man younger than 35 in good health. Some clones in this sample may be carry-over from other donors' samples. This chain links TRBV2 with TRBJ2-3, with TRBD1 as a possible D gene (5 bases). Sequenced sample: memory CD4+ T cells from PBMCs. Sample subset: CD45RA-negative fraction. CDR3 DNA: TGTGCCAGCAGGCAGGGATACACAGATACGCAGTATTTT. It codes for CASRQGYTDTQYF.